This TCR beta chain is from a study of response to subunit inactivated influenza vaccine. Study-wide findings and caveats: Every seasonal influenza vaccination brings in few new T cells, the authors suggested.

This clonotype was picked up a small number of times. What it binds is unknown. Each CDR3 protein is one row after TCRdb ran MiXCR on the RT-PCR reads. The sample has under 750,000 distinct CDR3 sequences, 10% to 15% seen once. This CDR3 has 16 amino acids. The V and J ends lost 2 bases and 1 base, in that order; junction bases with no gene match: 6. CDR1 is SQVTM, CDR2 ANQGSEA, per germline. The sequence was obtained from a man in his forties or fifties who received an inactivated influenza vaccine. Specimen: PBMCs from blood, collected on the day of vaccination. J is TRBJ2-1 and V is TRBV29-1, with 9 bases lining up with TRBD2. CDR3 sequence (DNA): TGCAGCGTTGAAATCCTAGCGGGATCGTCCTACAATGAGCAGTTCTTC. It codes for CSVEILAGSSYNEQFF.